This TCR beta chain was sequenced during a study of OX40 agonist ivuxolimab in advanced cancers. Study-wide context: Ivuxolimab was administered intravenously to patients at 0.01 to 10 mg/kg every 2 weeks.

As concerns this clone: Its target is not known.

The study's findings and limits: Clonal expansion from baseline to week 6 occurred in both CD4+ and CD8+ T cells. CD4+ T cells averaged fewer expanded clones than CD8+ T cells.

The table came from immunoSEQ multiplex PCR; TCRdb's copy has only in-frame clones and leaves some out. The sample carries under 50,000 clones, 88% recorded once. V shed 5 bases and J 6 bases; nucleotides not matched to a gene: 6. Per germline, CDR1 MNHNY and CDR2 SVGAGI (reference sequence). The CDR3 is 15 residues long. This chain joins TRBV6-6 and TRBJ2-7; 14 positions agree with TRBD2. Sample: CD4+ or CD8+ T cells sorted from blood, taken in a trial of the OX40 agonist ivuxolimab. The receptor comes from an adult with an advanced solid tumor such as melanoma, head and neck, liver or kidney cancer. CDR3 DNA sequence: TGTGCCAGCAGTGGGACTAGCGGGAGTGTTGGCGAGCAGTACTTC. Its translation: CASSGTSGSVGEQYF.